Each of the 19 T cell receptor beta chains below was sequenced from the same sample in a study of cytomegalovirus exposure and HLA in healthy donors. The PCR ran on 60 Vbeta and 13 Jbeta primers. Sequenced by immunoSEQ multiplex PCR; TCRdb stores in-frame clones only, minus some. The top ten hold around 2% of the sample, which has some 130,000 clones, 65% to 85% seen once. The sequencing input was PBMCs. All receptors derive from a woman aged 35 to 49 in good health and CMV-seronegative.

This clone was recorded a few times. This chain connects TRBV5-1 to TRBJ1-1; D is perhaps TRBD1 (5 bases). The V and J ends lost 0 bases and 10 bases respectively, with 10 bases between them. The V gene's germline CDR1 is SGHRS and CDR2 YFSETQ. The CDR3 length is 12 residues. This CDR3 reads CASSLEEGRAFF. The CDR3 DNA follows: TGCGCCAGCAGCTTGGAGGAGGGGCGAGCTTTCTTT.

This clone appeared a single time. The V gene is TRBV27, the J gene TRBJ2-7; the match to TRBD1 covers 7 bases. The CDR3 loop spans 14 amino acids. Germline V lookup: CDR1 MNHEY, CDR2 SMNVEV (reference sequence). V shed 5 bases, J shed 2 bases, and the junction held 6 bases outside the gene matches. The CDR3 loop reads CASSLRDRAYEQYF. CDR3 nucleotide sequence: TGTGCCAGCAGTCTCCGGGACAGAGCCTACGAGCAGTACTTC.

This chain links TRBV5-1 with TRBJ2-1, with D perhaps TRBD2 (6 bases). The CDR3 is 12 amino acids. Germline V gives CDR1 SGHRS, CDR2 YFSETQ. Trimming cost V 4 bases and J 10 bases, with 12 bases left between them. As DNA, the CDR3 is TGCGCCAGCAGCCAAACGGGAGACGAGCAGTTCTTC. It yields the protein CASSQTGDEQFF.

The CDR3 loop reads CATSIEPLAYEQYF. CDR3 nucleotide sequence: TGTGCCACCAGCATCGAGCCCCTAGCGTACGAGCAGTACTTC. This chain uses TRBV15 with TRBJ2-7, with D possibly being TRBD2 (6 bases). The CDR3 has 14 residues. V shed 4 bases and J shed 4 bases, with 14 bases lying between them. CDR1 is LNHNV, CDR2 YYDKDF, per germline (reference sequence).

V is TRBV10-2 and J is TRBJ2-7; 11 nucleotides align to TRBD1. Trimming removed 8 bases from V and 3 bases from J; junction bases left unmatched: 6. This CDR3 is 14 amino acids long. Looked up from germline, CDR1 is WSHSY and CDR2 is SAAADI. CDR3 sequence: CASVIGTGGYEQYF. As DNA, the CDR3 is TGCGCCAGCGTGATAGGGACAGGGGGCTACGAGCAGTACTTC.

The sample holds a few counts of this clone. The rearrangement links TRBV18 to TRBJ2-3, with 8 positions matching TRBD2. CDR1 is KGHSH, CDR2 LQKENI, per germline. Trimming took 4 bases from V and 2 from J; bases not matched to a gene: 5. This CDR3 contains 15 residues. CDR3 nucleotides: TGTGCCAGCTCACTGCGGGGGGACTACACAGATACGCAGTATTTT. As protein: CASSLRGDYTDTQYF.

The gene calls are TRBV21-1 and TRBJ2-7; the table's D call of TRBD2 was not tested on the DNA. TRBV21-1 is tagged as a pseudogene. The CDR3 is 19 residues long. CDR3 amino acids: CASSKLGPGLAAFSYEQYF. For the CDR3, the DNA is TGTGCCAGCAGCAAATTAGGACCGGGACTAGCGGCCTTCTCCTACGAGCAGTACTTC.

This chain connects TRBV4-1 to TRBJ2-7; the match to TRBD2 covers 10 bases. The CDR3 is 15 amino acids. Unmatched junction bases numbered 6, after V lost 1 base and J lost 6 bases. CDR1 and CDR2 (germline): MGHRA, YSYEKL. As DNA, the CDR3 is TGCGCCAGCAGCCAAGGGCTAGCGGGAGTCCGCGAGCAGTACTTC. Translating it yields CASSQGLAGVREQYF.

This rearrangement joins TRBV9 to TRBJ2-2; TRBD2 matches at 9 bases. The CDR3 is 16 residues long. Germline trimming cut 0 bases from V and 6 bases from J; bases unmatched to any gene: 6. CDR1 is SGDLS and CDR2 is YYNGEE in the germline V gene. The CDR3 sequence is CASSVVAGEFAGELFF. The CDR3 nucleotides read TGTGCCAGCAGCGTAGTAGCGGGAGAATTCGCCGGGGAGCTGTTTTTT.

The rearrangement uses TRBV21-1 and TRBJ2-7; the D call TRBD1 from the table was never checked on the DNA. TRBV21-1 counts as a pseudogene. The CDR3 consists of 15 residues. The CDR3 loop reads CASSKMGRDNYEQYF. DNA of the CDR3: TGTGCCAGCAGCAAAATGGGCAGGGACAACTACGAGCAGTACTTC.

This clone has a single count. The rearrangement joins TRBV29-1 to TRBJ1-1, with D possibly being TRBD1 (5 bases). CDR1 and CDR2 (germline): SQVTM, ANQGSEA. Trimming stripped 3 bases from V and 4 bases from J, with 12 bases between. This CDR3 region has 13 residues. The CDR3: CSVEQGSGTEAFF. CDR3 sequence (DNA): TGCAGCGTTGAGCAGGGTTCGGGCACTGAAGCTTTCTTT.

The chain employs TRBV1 and TRBJ2-1; the D call in the table, TRBD2, was not verified against the DNA. TRBV1 is reported as a pseudogene. This CDR3 spans 11 amino acids. The CDR3 sequence: CTSSQERGQFF. CDR3 DNA sequence: TGCACCAGCAGCCAAGAAAGAGGGCAGTTCTTC.

This chain uses TRBV7-8 with TRBJ2-5; D possibly corresponds to TRBD2 (6 bases). Germline V lookup: CDR1 SGHVS, CDR2 FQNEAQ. Trimming stripped 1 base from V and 5 bases from J, with 11 bases between. The CDR3 runs to 14 residues. CDR3 coding DNA: TGTGCCAGCAGCTTAGTAGGAGGGTGGGAGACCCAGTACTTC. Translated, it gives CASSLVGGWETQYF.

The V and J genes are TRBV5-1 and TRBJ2-7, with 12 bases that match TRBD2. The J segment lost 0 bases and the V segment lost 4 bases, leaving 8 bases of the junction unmatched. Looked up from germline, CDR1 is SGHRS and CDR2 is YFSETQ. The CDR3 runs 17 residues. CDR3 region: CASSHRTSGDDSYEQYF. The CDR3 region has the DNA TGCGCCAGCAGCCACCGGACTAGCGGGGACGACTCCTACGAGCAGTACTTC.

The V and J genes are TRBV5-4 and TRBJ2-7; 9 bases match TRBD1. The CDR3 sequence is 14 residues long. Germline V lookup: CDR1 SGHNT, CDR2 YYREEE (reference sequence). V was pared by 1 base and J by 5 bases, with 4 bases of the junction left unmatched. As DNA, the CDR3 is TGTGCCAGCAGCTTGACAGGGGGCGTCAACGAGCAGTACTTC. Its translation: CASSLTGGVNEQYF.

The gene calls are TRBV7-9 and TRBJ2-1, with 9 bases matching TRBD1. From germline, CDR1 is SEHNR and CDR2 FQNEAQ (reference sequence). The CDR3 has 15 residues. The V and J ends lost 4 bases and 13 bases, in that order; junction bases with no gene match: 14. DNA for the CDR3: TGTGCCAGCAGCTCGGACAGGGGTAAGGGATACCCCCAGTTCTTC. Translated, it gives CASSSDRGKGYPQFF.

This rearrangement joins TRBV4-2 to TRBJ1-2, with 10 bases that match TRBD1. V gave up 1 base and J gave up 2 bases; unmatched junction bases: 1. The CDR3 has 15 amino acids. Per germline, CDR1 LGHNA and CDR2 YNFKEQ. CDR3 nucleotide sequence: TGTGCCAGCAGCCAAGCGGACAGGGGGAACTATGGCTACACCTTC. As protein: CASSQADRGNYGYTF.

In DNA, the CDR3 is TGTGCCAGCAGCAAACTCAAACCGGGACAGAACACTGAAGCTTTCTTT. Translated, it gives CASSKLKPGQNTEAFF. The chain uses TRBV21-1 and TRBJ1-1; TRBD1 was called by the table and not checked on the DNA. TRBV21-1 is a pseudogene locus. This CDR3 has 16 residues.

In this sample, this clone turned up once. V gene TRBV27 combines with J gene TRBJ2-7; TRBD1 might be the D (6 bases). CDR3 length equals 14 residues. Germline loops: CDR1 MNHEY, CDR2 SMNVEV (reference sequence). Trimming cost V 6 bases and J 2 bases, with 14 bases left between them. The CDR3 DNA reads TGTGCCAGCAGGCCGGGACAACGGACCTACGAGCAGTACTTC. This encodes CASRPGQRTYEQYF.